The present entry profiles one T cell receptor (beta chain) with its context. Original handling: ImmunoSEQ junction-only sequences lacked quality scores, so their filtering differed. Data came from immunoSEQ multiplex PCR; TCRdb stores just in-frame clones and leaves some out. V and J calls and clone size are as listed in that table; D and trimming were resolved from the DNA. The sample consists of 900,000 to 1,200,000 clones, about four fifths of them appearing once. Germline CDR1 is LNHNV and CDR2 is YYDKDF (reference sequence). The CDR3 is made up of 15 amino acids. Deletions cut 0 bases from V and 8 bases from J, with 16 bases between. This sample is drawn from a study of shared clonotypes between healthy human individuals.

The receptor's source is a young man in good health. Some clones in this sample may be carry-over from other donors' samples. Sequencing was done on a sample of memory CD4+ T cells from PBMCs. The subset is: CD45RA-negative fraction. V and J are TRBV15 and TRBJ1-2; D may be TRBD1 (5 bases). The CDR3 region has the DNA TGTGCCACCAGCAGAGATCCCGAGGGTGGGGCGGGCTACACCTTC. Translated, it gives CATSRDPEGGAGYTF.